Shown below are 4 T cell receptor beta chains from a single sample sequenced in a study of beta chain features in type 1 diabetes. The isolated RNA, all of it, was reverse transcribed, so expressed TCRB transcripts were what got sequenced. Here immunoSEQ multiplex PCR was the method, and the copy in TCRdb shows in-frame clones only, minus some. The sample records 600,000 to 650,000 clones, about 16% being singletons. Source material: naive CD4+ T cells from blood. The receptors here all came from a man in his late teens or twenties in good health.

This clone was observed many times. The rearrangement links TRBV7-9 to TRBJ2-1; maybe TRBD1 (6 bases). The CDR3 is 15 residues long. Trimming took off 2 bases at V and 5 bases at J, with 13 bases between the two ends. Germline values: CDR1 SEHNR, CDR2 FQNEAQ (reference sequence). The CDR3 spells CASSLRGQWDNEQFF. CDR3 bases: TGTGCCAGCAGCTTACGAGGACAGTGGGACAATGAGCAGTTCTTC.

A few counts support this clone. The CDR3 reads CSAGGGGKTQYF. In DNA, the CDR3 is TGCAGCGCTGGAGGCGGTGGGAAGACCCAGTACTTC. This chain links TRBV29-1 with TRBJ2-5; weak D call: TRBD2 (5 bases). Germline lookup yields CDR1 SQVTM and CDR2 ANQGSEA. The CDR3 covers 12 residues. V was pared by 7 bases and J by 6 bases, with 15 bases between.

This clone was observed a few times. CDR3 sequence reads: CASSESRTEAFF. The CDR3 DNA follows: TGTGCCAGCAGTGAATCTCGGACAGAAGCTTTCTTT. The chain couples TRBV6-1 to TRBJ1-1; D may be TRBD1 (5 bases). V was cut by 2 bases and J by 8 bases, with 9 bases left in between. This CDR3 has 12 amino acids. CDR1 is MNHNS, CDR2 SASEGT, per germline.

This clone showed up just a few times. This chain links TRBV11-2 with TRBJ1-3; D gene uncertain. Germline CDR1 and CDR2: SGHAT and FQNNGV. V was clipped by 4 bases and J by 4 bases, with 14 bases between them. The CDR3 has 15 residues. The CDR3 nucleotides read TGTGCCAGCAGCTCGTCCACAGAAGCGGGAAACACCATATATTTT. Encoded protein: CASSSSTEAGNTIYF.